The clone carrying this T cell receptor (beta chain) came up many times. RNA transcripts served as the template for amplifying TCR beta CDR3 regions. First-round RT-PCR of the TCR CDR3 relied on the HTBI primer set. TCRdb called the multiplex PCR reads again in MiXCR, with one record for every CDR3 protein. The table shows about 410,000 distinct CDR3 sequences, with under 15% occurring only once. Patients showing uncontrolled infection, other autoimmune disease, pregnancy or lactation were ineligible. This sample holds PBMCs from roughly 10 ml fresh peripheral blood. This entry is derived from a study of T cells in Graves' hyperthyroidism and ophthalmopathy. Study-wide background: Peripheral blood collection took place at initial diagnosis, before any treatment.

Material for sequencing was blood. This TCR was recovered from a young man with Graves' ophthalmopathy.

This chain's CDR3 is CASSYSSYAYEQYF. In nucleotides, the CDR3 is TGTGCCAGCAGTTACTCTAGCTACGCCTACGAGCAGTACTTC. The J gene is TRBJ2-7, the V gene TRBV6-5; D is ambiguous. Germline CDR1 MNHEY, CDR2 SVGAGI. This CDR3 contains 14 residues. Trimming stripped 0 bases from V and 2 bases from J, with 8 bases between.